This note documents a single T cell receptor beta chain sequence. This specimen comes from a study of PD-1 blockade in mismatch repair-deficient tumors. The CDR3 extends over 15 amino acids. Germline loops: CDR1 KGHSH, CDR2 LQKENI. The V segment lost 0 bases and the J segment 2 bases; nucleotides outside the gene matches: 4. The protocol was immunoSEQ multiplex PCR, while the TCRdb copy is restricted to in-frame clones and leaves out a portion. Among some 120,000 clones listed, 65% to 80% were seen once. The sequencing used peripheral blood, collected more than 58 weeks after starting pembrolizumab. This sequence was found in an adult with mismatch repair-deficient cancer. The gene calls are TRBV18 and TRBJ2-7; TRBD1 agrees at 7 bases. The CDR3 loop is CASSPPNRGPYEQYF. The CDR3 nucleotides read TGTGCCAGCTCACCACCGAACAGGGGCCCCTACGAGCAGTACTTC.